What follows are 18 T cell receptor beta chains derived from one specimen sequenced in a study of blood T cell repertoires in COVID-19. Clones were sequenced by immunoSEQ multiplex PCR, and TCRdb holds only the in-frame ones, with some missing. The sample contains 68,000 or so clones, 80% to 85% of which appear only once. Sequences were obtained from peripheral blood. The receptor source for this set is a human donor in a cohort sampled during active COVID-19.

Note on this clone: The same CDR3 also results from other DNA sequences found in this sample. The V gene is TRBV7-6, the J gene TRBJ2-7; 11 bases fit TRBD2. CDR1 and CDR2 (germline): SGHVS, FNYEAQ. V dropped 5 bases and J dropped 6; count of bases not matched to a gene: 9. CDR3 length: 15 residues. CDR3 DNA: TGTGCCAGCAGCGCTATAGCGGGGGGGATCGGCGAGCAGTACTTC. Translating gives CASSAIAGGIGEQYF.

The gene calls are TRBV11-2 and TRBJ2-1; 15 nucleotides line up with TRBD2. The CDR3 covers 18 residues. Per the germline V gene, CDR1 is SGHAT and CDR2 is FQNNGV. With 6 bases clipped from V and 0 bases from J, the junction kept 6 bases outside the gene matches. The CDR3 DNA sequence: TGTGCCAGCAGGGGACTAGCGGGGGGTCTCAGCTCCTACAATGAGCAGTTCTTC. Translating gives CASRGLAGGLSSYNEQFF.

The CDR3 region is CASSSQGRGNTIYF. The CDR3 nucleotides read TGTGCCAGCAGCTCCCAGGGGCGGGGAAACACCATATATTTT. The chain is built from TRBV11-2 and TRBJ1-3; D might be TRBD1 (6 bases). Trimming left V 4 bases short and J 4 bases short, with 11 bases between. Germline V CDR1 and CDR2: SGHAT, FQNNGV. The CDR3 length is 14 residues.

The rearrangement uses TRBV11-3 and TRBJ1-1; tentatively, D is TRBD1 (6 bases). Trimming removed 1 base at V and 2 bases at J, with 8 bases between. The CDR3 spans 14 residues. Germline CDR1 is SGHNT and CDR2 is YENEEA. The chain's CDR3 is CASSLAGQNTEAFF. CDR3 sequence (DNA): TGTGCCAGCAGCTTAGCGGGACAAAACACTGAAGCTTTCTTT.

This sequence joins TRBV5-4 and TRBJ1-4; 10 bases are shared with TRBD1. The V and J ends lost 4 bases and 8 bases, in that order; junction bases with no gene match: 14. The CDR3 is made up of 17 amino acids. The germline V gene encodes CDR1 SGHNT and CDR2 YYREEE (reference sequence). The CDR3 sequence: CASSPRPGTGVGEKLFF. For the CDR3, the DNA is TGTGCCAGCAGCCCTCGTCCCGGGACAGGGGTTGGCGAAAAACTGTTTTTT.

CDR3 in amino acids: CASSKDRAGANVLTF. The CDR3 coding sequence is TGTGCCAGCAGCAAAGACAGGGCTGGGGCCAACGTCCTGACTTTC. The chain recombines TRBV9 with TRBJ2-6; 7 bases fit TRBD1. CDR3 length: 15 residues. The germline gives CDR1 SGDLS, CDR2 YYNGEE. With V trimmed by 4 bases and J by 2 bases, 3 bases remained unmatched.

This CDR3 is CASSWGRDNTQYF. Here the CDR3 DNA reads TGTGCCAGCAGCTGGGGGAGGGATAATACGCAGTATTTT. V and J are TRBV11-2 and TRBJ2-3; 7 bases are a match to TRBD2. Germline CDR1 SGHAT, CDR2 FQNNGV. CDR3 length: 13 residues. J was trimmed by 7 bases and V by 4 bases; bases with no gene match: 5. The full variable domain, rest sourced from reference TRBV11-2 and TRBJ2-3, is EAGVAQSPRYKIIEKRQSVAFWCNPISGHATLYWYQQILGQGPKLLIQFQNNGVVDDSQLPKDRFSAERLKGVDSTLKIQPAKLEDSAVYLCASSWGRDNTQYFGPGTRLTVL.

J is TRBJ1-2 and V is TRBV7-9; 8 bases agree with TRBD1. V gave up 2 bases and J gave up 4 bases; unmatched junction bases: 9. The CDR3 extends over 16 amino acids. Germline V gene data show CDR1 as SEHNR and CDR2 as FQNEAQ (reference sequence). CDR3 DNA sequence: TGTGCCAGCAGCTTAACCGGACAGGGCGCTCGCTATGGCTACACCTTC. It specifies CASSLTGQGARYGYTF. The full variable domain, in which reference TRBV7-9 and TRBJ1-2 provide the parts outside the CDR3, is DTGVSQNPRHKITKRGQNVTFRCDPISEHNRLYWYRQTLGQGPEFLTYFQNEAQLEKSRLLSDRFSAERPKGSFSTLEIQRTEQGDSAMYLCASSLTGQGARYGYTFGSGTRLTVV.

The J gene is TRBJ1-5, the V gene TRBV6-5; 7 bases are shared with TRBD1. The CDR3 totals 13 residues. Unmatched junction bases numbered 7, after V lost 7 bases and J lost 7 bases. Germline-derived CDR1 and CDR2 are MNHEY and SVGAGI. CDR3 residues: CASTKTGIQPQHF. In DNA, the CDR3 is TGTGCCAGCACCAAGACAGGGATCCAGCCCCAGCATTTT.

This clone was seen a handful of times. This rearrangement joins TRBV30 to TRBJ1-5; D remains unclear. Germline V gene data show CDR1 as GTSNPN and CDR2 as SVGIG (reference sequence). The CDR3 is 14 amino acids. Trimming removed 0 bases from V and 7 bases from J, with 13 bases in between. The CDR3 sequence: CAWSVQNLMQPQHF. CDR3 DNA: TGTGCCTGGAGTGTACAGAACCTCATGCAGCCCCAGCATTTT.

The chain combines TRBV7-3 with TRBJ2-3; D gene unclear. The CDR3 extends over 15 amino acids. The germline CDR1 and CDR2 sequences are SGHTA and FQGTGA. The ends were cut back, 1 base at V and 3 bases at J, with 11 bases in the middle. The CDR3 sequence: CASSLRSIQTDTQYF. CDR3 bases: TGTGCCAGCAGCTTAAGATCCATACAAACAGATACGCAGTATTTT.

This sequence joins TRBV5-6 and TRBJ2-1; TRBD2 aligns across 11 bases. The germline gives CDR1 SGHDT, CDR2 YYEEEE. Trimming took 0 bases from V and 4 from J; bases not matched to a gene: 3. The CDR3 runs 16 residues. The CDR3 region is CASSLATSGEYNEQFF. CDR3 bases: TGTGCCAGCAGCTTGGCGACTAGCGGGGAGTACAATGAGCAGTTCTTC.

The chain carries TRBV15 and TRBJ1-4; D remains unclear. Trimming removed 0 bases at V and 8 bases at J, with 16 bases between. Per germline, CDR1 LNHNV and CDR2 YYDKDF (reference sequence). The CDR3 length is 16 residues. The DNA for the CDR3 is TGTGCCACCAGCAGAGAGAGAACGACCCGAGGAGAAAAACTGTTTTTT. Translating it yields CATSRERTTRGEKLFF.

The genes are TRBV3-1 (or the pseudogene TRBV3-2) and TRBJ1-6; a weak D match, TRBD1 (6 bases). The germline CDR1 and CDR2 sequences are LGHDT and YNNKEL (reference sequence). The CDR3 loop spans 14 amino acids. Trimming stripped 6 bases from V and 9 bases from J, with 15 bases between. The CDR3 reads CASSVQGLRSPLHF. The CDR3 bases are TGTGCCAGCAGTGTCCAGGGGCTGCGTTCACCCCTCCACTTT.

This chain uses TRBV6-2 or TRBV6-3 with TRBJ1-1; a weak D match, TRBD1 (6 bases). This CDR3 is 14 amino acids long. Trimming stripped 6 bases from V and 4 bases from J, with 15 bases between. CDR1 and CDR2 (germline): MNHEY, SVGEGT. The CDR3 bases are TGTGCCAGCAGACCTCCGGGACACTTCACTGAAGCTTTCTTT. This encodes CASRPPGHFTEAFF.

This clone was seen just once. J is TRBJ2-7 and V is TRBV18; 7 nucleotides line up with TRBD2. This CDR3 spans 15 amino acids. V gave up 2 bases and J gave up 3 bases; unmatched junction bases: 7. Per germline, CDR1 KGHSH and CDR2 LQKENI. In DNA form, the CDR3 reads TGTGCCAGCTCACCATCGTCCCCGGGGGGCTACGAGCAGTACTTC. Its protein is CASSPSSPGGYEQYF.

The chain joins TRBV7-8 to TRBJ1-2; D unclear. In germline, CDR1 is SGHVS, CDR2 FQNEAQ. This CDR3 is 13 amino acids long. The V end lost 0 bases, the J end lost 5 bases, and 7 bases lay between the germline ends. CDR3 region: CASSLAPGYGYTF. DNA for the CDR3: TGTGCCAGCAGCTTAGCGCCCGGTTATGGCTACACCTTC.

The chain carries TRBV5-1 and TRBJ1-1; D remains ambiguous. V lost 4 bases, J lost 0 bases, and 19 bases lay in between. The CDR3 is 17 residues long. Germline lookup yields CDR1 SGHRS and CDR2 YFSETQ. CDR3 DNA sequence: TGCGCCAGCAGCCCCGTCCCCCTACAGAGCATGAACACTGAAGCTTTCTTT. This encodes CASSPVPLQSMNTEAFF.